The 24 T cell receptor beta chains listed next were all sequenced from one sample in a study of blood T cells in healthy people across ages. Using a J-beta primer mix together with a sample-barcoded 5' primer, a second PCR was run for roughly 6 to 11 cycles. MiXCR, applied by TCRdb to the 5' RACE reads, yields one record per CDR3 protein. The data show fewer than 900,000 distinct CDR3 sequences, roughly 47% seen once. Sequencing used blood. The receptor set was obtained from a woman aged 55-70 years in good health.

The chain combines TRBV20-1 with TRBJ1-2, with D possibly being TRBD1 (5 bases). V gave up 5 bases and J gave up 0 bases, with 13 bases separating them. The CDR3 is 14 amino acids. Germline loops: CDR1 DFQATT, CDR2 SNEGSKA (reference sequence). DNA of the CDR3: TGCAGTGCTTCTCCGGGACGGACTAACTATGGCTACACCTTC. It specifies CSASPGRTNYGYTF.

V gene TRBV11-2 combines with J gene TRBJ2-4; D unclear. Deletions cut 0 bases from V and 0 bases from J, with 9 bases between. Germline V gene lookup returns CDR1 SGHAT and CDR2 FQNNGV. The CDR3 has 16 amino acids. The CDR3 sequence is CASSLDVDIAKNIQYF. The DNA of the CDR3 is TGTGCCAGCAGCTTAGATGTAGACATAGCCAAAAACATTCAGTACTTC.

This sequence joins TRBV6-5 and TRBJ2-5; 7 positions agree with TRBD1. Trimming took 4 bases from V and 0 from J; bases not matched to a gene: 2. The CDR3 is 14 residues long. Germline CDR1 and CDR2: MNHEY and SVGAGI. The chain's CDR3 is CASSSGQHQETQYF. DNA of the CDR3: TGTGCCAGCAGTTCGGGACAGCACCAAGAGACCCAGTACTTC.

This clonotype was seen many times. V gene TRBV10-3 combines with J gene TRBJ2-4; D remains ambiguous. V lost 7 bases and J 5 bases, leaving 9 bases between the germline ends. Germline loops: CDR1 ENHRY, CDR2 SYGVKD. The CDR3 contains 12 residues. CDR3 DNA sequence: TGTGCCATCAAGAACGGAGAAAACATTCAGTACTTC. It specifies CAIKNGENIQYF.

There are a few counts of this clonotype. This chain joins TRBV27 and TRBJ2-1; D ambiguous. V was shortened by 8 bases and J by 0 bases, with 14 bases between the two germline ends. Looked up from germline, CDR1 is MNHEY and CDR2 is SMNVEV (reference sequence). The CDR3 spans 15 residues. This chain's CDR3 is CASGTRPSSYNEQFF. CDR3 nucleotides: TGTGCCAGCGGTACCCGTCCTAGCTCCTACAATGAGCAGTTCTTC.

This clonotype was counted a few times. CDR3 region: CASSRLEGNYGYTF. CDR3 DNA sequence: TGTGCCAGCAGCCGACTCGAAGGGAACTATGGCTACACCTTC. V usage is TRBV28 and J usage is TRBJ1-2; D is unclear. The V gene's germline CDR1 is MDHEN and CDR2 SYDVKM. Trimming removed 6 bases at V and 2 bases at J, with 13 bases between. The CDR3 has 14 residues.

Concerning this clonotype itself: This may be a read error, as it is one base from a much larger clone. J is TRBJ2-7 and V is TRBV10-3; D is possibly TRBD1 or TRBD2 (5 bases each). CDR1 ENHRY and CDR2 SYGVKD come from the germline V gene. The CDR3 has 14 amino acids. V was trimmed by 0 bases and J by 6 bases, leaving 12 bases between them. This CDR3 reads CAISESGVWGEQYF. As DNA, the CDR3 is TGTGCCATCAGTGAGTCGGGGGTTTGGGGCGAGCAGTACTTC.

The V and J genes are TRBV28 and TRBJ2-7, with 9 bases that match TRBD1. V lost 7 bases to trimming and J lost 2 bases; unmatched junction nucleotides: 3. Per the germline V gene, CDR1 is MDHEN and CDR2 is SYDVKM. The CDR3 sequence is 13 residues long. The DNA for the CDR3 is TGTGCCAGCATCAACAGGGGGCCCTACGAGCAGTACTTC. The encoded protein is CASINRGPYEQYF. The variable domain in full, completed from reference TRBV28 and TRBJ2-7, reads DVKVTQSSRYLVKRTGEKVFLECVQDMDHENMFWYRQDPGLGLRLIYFSYDVKMKEKGDIPEGYSVSREKKERFSLILESASTNQTSMYLCASINRGPYEQYFGPGTRLTVT.

This chain uses TRBV3-1 with TRBJ2-2, with 7 bases matching TRBD1. Germline loops: CDR1 LGHDT, CDR2 YNNKEL (reference sequence). The CDR3 loop spans 11 amino acids. V gave up 3 bases and J gave up 14 bases; unmatched junction bases: 3. The CDR3 region has the DNA TGTGCCAGCAGCCAGGGACAGAATCTGTTTTTT. Its protein is CASSQGQNLFF.

V usage is TRBV12-3 or TRBV12-4 and J usage is TRBJ2-1, with 7 bases that match TRBD2. TRBJ2-7 matches the DNA end more closely, so the J call is doubtful. This CDR3 is 15 amino acids long. CDR3 sequence reads: CASSPAGPSYNEQYF. The DNA for the CDR3 is TGTGCCAGCAGTCCAGCGGGACCCTCCTACAATGAGCAGTACTTC.

The chain employs TRBV3-1 and TRBJ2-3, with TRBD2 identical over 7 bases. The ends lost 1 base at V and 1 base at J; junction bases unmatched: 5. Germline values: CDR1 LGHDT, CDR2 YNNKEL (reference sequence). CDR3 size: 16 residues. The CDR3 DNA sequence: TGTGCCAGCAGCCAAGGAGCCAGCGGGGGCACAGATACGCAGTATTTT. It codes for CASSQGASGGTDTQYF.

The V and J genes are TRBV7-3 and TRBJ2-4, with 8 bases fitting TRBD2. V dropped 5 bases and J dropped 13; count of bases not matched to a gene: 16. The CDR3 spans 15 residues. CDR1 and CDR2 (germline): SGHTA, FQGTGA. Here the CDR3 DNA reads TGTGCCAGCAGCCAGGAGTCAGCGGGAGCCAATGAGCAGTACTTC. Amino acids: CASSQESAGANEQYF.

The V and J genes are TRBV20-1 and TRBJ1-5; D possibly corresponds to TRBD1 (6 bases). The V and J ends lost 0 bases and 4 bases respectively, with 13 bases between them. The V gene's germline CDR1 is DFQATT and CDR2 SNEGSKA (reference sequence). This CDR3 is built from 15 residues. The CDR3 nucleotides are TGCAGTGCTAGAGAGATAGGGACACCGAATCAGCCCCAGCATTTT. It translates to CSAREIGTPNQPQHF.

The J gene is TRBJ2-1, the V gene TRBV12-3 or TRBV12-4; the D gene is possibly TRBD1 (5 bases). The CDR3 spans 15 residues. With 1 base removed from V and 2 bases from J, the gap between germline ends came to 9 bases. CDR3 region: CASSLETVTYNEQFF. The CDR3 bases are TGTGCCAGCAGTTTAGAGACAGTGACCTACAATGAGCAGTTCTTC.

The chain has TRBV7-2 and TRBJ2-1; D remains ambiguous. CDR1 and CDR2 (germline): SGHTA, FQGNSA. V was cut by 5 bases and J by 5 bases, with 10 bases left in between. The CDR3 spans 13 residues. CDR3 DNA: TGTGCCAGCAGCCCCCCCCCTCACAATGAGCAGTTCTTC. Translation gives CASSPPPHNEQFF.

This clonotype turned up a few times. This chain joins TRBV9 and TRBJ2-7; 15 bases fit TRBD2. Per germline, CDR1 SGDLS and CDR2 YYNGEE. CDR3 length equals 15 residues. V was clipped by 2 bases and J by 6 bases; unmatched bases: 3. CDR3 region: CASSVGLAGGSEQYF. DNA of the CDR3: TGTGCCAGCAGCGTGGGACTAGCGGGAGGAAGCGAGCAGTACTTC.

This clonotype was counted only a few times. The genes are TRBV27 and TRBJ1-2; 8 bases map to TRBD1. V lost 6 bases, J lost 8 bases, and 11 bases stayed unmatched. Germline CDR1 is MNHEY and CDR2 is SMNVEV (reference sequence). The CDR3 extends over 14 amino acids. Here the CDR3 DNA reads TGTGCCAGCAGACCATTGGGGGGGACAGGAGGCTACACCTTC. Its translation is CASRPLGGTGGYTF.

This clonotype was counted only a few times. The rearrangement links TRBV28 to TRBJ2-6, with TRBD1 identical over 8 bases. V shed 6 bases and J 1 base; nucleotides not matched to a gene: 14. Germline V gene data show CDR1 as MDHEN and CDR2 as SYDVKM. This CDR3 comprises 19 residues. The CDR3 sequence is CASSPPTTGVISGANVLTF. The CDR3 nucleotides are TGTGCCAGCAGCCCTCCCACGACAGGGGTGATTTCTGGGGCCAACGTCCTGACTTTC.

Comments on this clonotype: A much more abundant neighbour one base away suggests this may be a read error. The V gene is TRBV7-2, the J gene TRBJ1-4, with 7 nucleotides matching TRBD1. CDR1 SGHTA and CDR2 FQGNSA come from the germline V gene. V shed 8 bases, J shed 8 bases, and the junction held 5 bases outside the gene matches. There are 12 residues in the CDR3. CDR3 bases: TGTGCCAGCCAGGGGGGCGGGGAAAAACTGTTTTTT. It specifies CASQGGGEKLFF.

The chain is built from TRBV7-9 and TRBJ2-1; TRBD2 aligns across 14 bases. Losses at the gene ends were 2 bases for V and 7 bases for J; bases not matched to a gene: 4. The germline V gene has CDR1 SEHNR and CDR2 FQNEAQ (reference sequence). The CDR3 is 16 amino acids. CDR3 bases: TGTGCCAGCAGCTTACAGGGACTAGCGGGAGAAAATGAGCAGTTCTTC. Amino acids: CASSLQGLAGENEQFF.

The J gene is TRBJ2-7, the V gene TRBV28; 7 positions match TRBD2. The J call is in doubt because the DNA end fits TRBJ2-4 better. The CDR3 length is 14 residues. Germline V gene sequence: CDR1 MDHEN, CDR2 SYDVKM. The CDR3 spells CASSLGAGENIQYF. The CDR3, as DNA: TGTGCCAGCAGTTTAGGGGCGGGGGAAAACATTCAGTACTTC.

This chain links TRBV30 with TRBJ2-3, with 8 positions matching TRBD2. CDR1 and CDR2 (germline): GTSNPN, SVGIG (reference sequence). The V and J ends lost 0 bases and 3 bases, in that order; junction bases with no gene match: 8. The CDR3 spans 16 residues. This chain's CDR3 is CAWSVRAGLATDTQYF. In DNA, the CDR3 is TGTGCCTGGAGTGTAAGAGCCGGACTAGCTACAGATACGCAGTATTTT.

This chain joins TRBV9 and TRBJ2-5; D may be TRBD2 (6 bases). Germline values: CDR1 SGDLS, CDR2 YYNGEE. CDR3 length: 15 amino acids. V lost 2 bases to trimming and J lost 1 base, with 12 bases between them. DNA of the CDR3: TGTGCCAGCAGCGTTGGGGGGTCCCCCCAAGAGACCCAGTACTTC. Translated, it gives CASSVGGSPQETQYF.

The chain employs TRBV4-3 and TRBJ2-2, with D uncertain. Germline V gives CDR1 LGHNA, CDR2 YSLEER. Trimming left V 2 bases short and J 0 bases short, with 10 bases between. This CDR3 comprises 16 residues. The CDR3 sequence: CASSQSTTPNTGELFF. The DNA for the CDR3 is TGCGCCAGCAGCCAATCCACGACTCCGAACACCGGGGAGCTGTTTTTT.